These 15 T cell receptor beta chains came from one sample sequenced in a study of T cell responses to AZD1222 COVID-19 vaccine. Some clones are missing from TCRdb's copy, which holds only in-frame ones; the method was immunoSEQ multiplex PCR. This table has more than 75,000 clones, 80% to 90% appearing once. The sequencing used peripheral blood, collected on day 0 of AZD1222 vaccination. The receptor source for this set is an adult in good health.

The chain uses TRBV5-6 and TRBJ1-1; D is unresolved. Germline loops: CDR1 SGHDT, CDR2 YYEEEE. The CDR3 is 15 residues long. V was shortened by 3 bases and J by 1 base, with 13 bases between the two germline ends. The CDR3 protein is CASSSPRTGNTEAFF. The CDR3 bases are TGTGCCAGCAGCTCCCCTCGCACGGGGAACACTGAAGCTTTCTTT.

This chain uses TRBV11-2 with TRBJ1-1; D not resolved. V lost 3 bases and J 4 bases, leaving 9 bases between the germline ends. Germline CDR1 is SGHAT and CDR2 is FQNNGV. The CDR3 covers 13 residues. The CDR3: CASSFVKLTEAFF. Here the CDR3 DNA reads TGTGCCAGCAGCTTTGTCAAGCTCACTGAAGCTTTCTTT.

The rearrangement uses TRBV7-9 and TRBJ2-7; D is uncertain. CDR3 length: 14 amino acids. V shed 6 bases and J shed 1 base, with 13 bases lying between them. The germline gives CDR1 SEHNR, CDR2 FQNEAQ (reference sequence). CDR3 nucleotide sequence: TGTGCCAGCAGTCACGGGTCCGCATCCTACGAGCAGTACTTC. Translation: CASSHGSASYEQYF.

This clone was detected once. The chain is built from TRBV4-1 and TRBJ2-7; D not certain. The CDR3 is 18 amino acids. The V end lost 1 base, the J end lost 0 bases, and 19 bases lay between the germline ends. The V gene's germline CDR1 is MGHRA and CDR2 YSYEKL. The CDR3 here is CASSQVPLGSISSYEQYF. The DNA of the CDR3 is TGCGCCAGCAGCCAAGTCCCCTTGGGGTCTATTAGCTCCTACGAGCAGTACTTC.

The chain recombines TRBV28 with TRBJ1-4; the match to TRBD1 covers 7 bases. This CDR3 region has 15 residues. Germline loops: CDR1 MDHEN, CDR2 SYDVKM. Trimming took 5 bases from V and 8 from J; bases not matched to a gene: 11. The CDR3: CASSPPDRPQEKLFF. CDR3 coding DNA: TGTGCCAGCAGTCCTCCGGACAGGCCGCAGGAAAAACTGTTTTTT.

The chain combines TRBV5-1 with TRBJ1-4; D remains ambiguous. Germline V CDR1 and CDR2: SGHRS, YFSETQ. Trimming removed 0 bases at V and 0 bases at J, with 9 bases between. The CDR3 runs to 16 residues. The DNA of the CDR3 is TGCGCCAGCAGCTTGGGGACGGGTGCAACTAATGAAAAACTGTTTTTT. It translates to CASSLGTGATNEKLFF.

The CDR3 loop is CASSNSYRDPGTGELFF. The CDR3 nucleotides are TGTGCCAGCAGCAACAGTTACAGGGACCCCGGCACCGGGGAGCTGTTTTTT. J is TRBJ2-2 and V is TRBV7-9, with TRBD1 as a possible D gene (6 bases). Germline values: CDR1 SEHNR, CDR2 FQNEAQ (reference sequence). The CDR3 is 17 amino acids. Trimming cost V 5 bases and J 4 bases, with 20 bases left between them.

The chain recombines TRBV6-6 with TRBJ2-7; 10 positions match TRBD1. Per germline, CDR1 MNHNY and CDR2 SVGAGI (reference sequence). J was trimmed by 3 bases and V by 6 bases; bases with no gene match: 5. The CDR3 loop spans 14 amino acids. CDR3 sequence (DNA): TGTGCCAGCAGAGCCGGGACAGGGGTCTACGAGCAGTACTTC. It yields the protein CASRAGTGVYEQYF.

The rearrangement joins TRBV5-5 to TRBJ1-5; D may be TRBD1 (5 bases). There are 16 residues in the CDR3. Trimming took 4 bases from V and 3 from J, leaving 17 bases between them. Germline V gene data show CDR1 as SGHKS and CDR2 as YYEKEE (reference sequence). The CDR3 DNA reads TGTGCCAGCAGCGGGGGGGACCTAGGTGTCAATCAGCCCCAGCATTTT. Translated: CASSGGDLGVNQPQHF.

The chain has TRBV7-2 and TRBJ2-7, with 9 bases aligning to TRBD2. The V gene end was trimmed by 2 bases and the J gene end by 1 base; junction bases not matched to a gene: 3. The CDR3 has 15 amino acids. The germline V gene has CDR1 SGHTA and CDR2 FQGNSA. In DNA form, the CDR3 reads TGTGCCAGCAGCTTACAGGGACTAGCATCCTACGAGCAGTACTTC. Its protein product is CASSLQGLASYEQYF.

V usage is TRBV21-1 and J usage is TRBJ1-5. TRBV21-1 is designated a pseudogene. This CDR3 spans 15 amino acids. CDR3 sequence (DNA): TGTGCCAGCAGCAAAGCGCCAGGACGCAATCAGCCCCAGCATTTT. It translates to CASSKAPGRNQPQHF.

The chain recombines TRBV27 with TRBJ2-3; D gene uncertain. The germline V and J ends were trimmed by 5 bases and 0 bases, with 0 bases remaining between them. The germline V gene has CDR1 MNHEY and CDR2 SMNVEV (reference sequence). This CDR3 is 11 amino acids long. The CDR3 here is CASSSTDTQYF. Here the CDR3 DNA reads TGTGCCAGCAGTAGCACAGATACGCAGTATTTT.

The chain employs TRBV4-3 and TRBJ2-5; D possibly matches TRBD1 or TRBD2 (5 bases each). The germline gives CDR1 LGHNA, CDR2 YSLEER. Trimming shortened V by 2 bases and J by 2 bases, and 15 bases separated the two germline ends. This CDR3 is 16 amino acids long. The DNA for the CDR3 is TGCGCCAGCAGCCAAAGGTGGGACGGTGGGCAAGAGACCCAGTACTTC. Translation: CASSQRWDGGQETQYF.

The rearrangement uses TRBV18 and TRBJ2-7; D perhaps matches TRBD1 (6 bases). The CDR3 extends over 15 amino acids. The V and J ends lost 8 bases and 0 bases respectively, with 17 bases between them. CDR1 and CDR2 from the germline V gene are KGHSH and LQKENI. Here the CDR3 DNA reads TGTGCCAGCGAGTCCAGGGGCACCAACTCCTACGAGCAGTACTTC. This sequence encodes CASESRGTNSYEQYF.

The V gene is TRBV5-1, the J gene TRBJ1-2; the D gene is possibly TRBD1 (5 bases). V lost 4 bases, J lost 3 bases, and 16 bases lay in between. This CDR3 region has 15 residues. CDR1 SGHRS and CDR2 YFSETQ come from the germline V gene. The chain's CDR3 is CASSQDAGRDYGYTF. The CDR3 DNA reads as TGCGCCAGCAGCCAGGACGCGGGGCGAGACTATGGCTACACCTTC.